This T cell receptor beta chain was documented in a study of T-cell reconstitution after alpha-beta-depleted transplantation in children. Germline V gene data show CDR1 as LNHNV and CDR2 as YYDKDF (reference sequence). Trimming removed 3 bases from V and 4 bases from J; junction bases left unmatched: 8. CDR3 length: 16 residues. Researchers prepared the TCRbeta library using unique molecular identifiers, the study reports. TCRdb analysed the PCR reads with MiXCR anew, one entry per CDR3 protein. The data show 700,000 to 950,000 distinct CDR3 sequences, with about 16% seen just once and approximately 5% held by the top ten.

The chain combines TRBV15 with TRBJ2-4, with 8 bases identical to TRBD2. The sequencing here drew on PBMCs, mostly from graft donor cells, taken 360 days after TCRalphabeta/CD19-depleted stem cell transplant. The TCR sequence derives from a male patient younger than 18 who had a stem cell transplant for acute lymphoblastic leukemia, so the T cells may come from the graft donor. The CDR3 DNA reads TGTGCCACCAGCAGTCCCGCTAGCGGGTATAAAAACATTCAGTACTTC. It codes for CATSSPASGYKNIQYF.